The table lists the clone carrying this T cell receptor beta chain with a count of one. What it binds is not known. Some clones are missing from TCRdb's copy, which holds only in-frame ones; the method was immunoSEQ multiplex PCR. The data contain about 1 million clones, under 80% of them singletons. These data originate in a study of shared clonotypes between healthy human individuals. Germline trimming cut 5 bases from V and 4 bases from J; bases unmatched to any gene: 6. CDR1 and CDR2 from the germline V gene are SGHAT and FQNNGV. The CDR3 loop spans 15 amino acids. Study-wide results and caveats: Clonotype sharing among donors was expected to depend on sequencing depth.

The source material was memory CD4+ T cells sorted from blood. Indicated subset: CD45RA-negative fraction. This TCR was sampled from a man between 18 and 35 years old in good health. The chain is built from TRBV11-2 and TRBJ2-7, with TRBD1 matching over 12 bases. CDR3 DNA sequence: TGTGCCAGCAGCCTAGGGACAGGGGGCGGTTACGAGCAGTACTTC. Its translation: CASSLGTGGGYEQYF.